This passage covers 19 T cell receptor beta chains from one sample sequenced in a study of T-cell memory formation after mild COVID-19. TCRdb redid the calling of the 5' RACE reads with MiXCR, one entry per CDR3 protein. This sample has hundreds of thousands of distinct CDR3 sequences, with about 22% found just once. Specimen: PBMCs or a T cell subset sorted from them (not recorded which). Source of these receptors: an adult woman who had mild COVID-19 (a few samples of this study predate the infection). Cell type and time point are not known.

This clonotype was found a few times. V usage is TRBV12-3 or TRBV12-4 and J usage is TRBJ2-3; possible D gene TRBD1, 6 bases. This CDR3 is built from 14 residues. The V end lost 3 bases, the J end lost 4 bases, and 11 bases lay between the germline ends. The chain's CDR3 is CASSFGTISDTQYF. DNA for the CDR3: TGTGCCAGCAGTTTCGGGACAATATCAGATACGCAGTATTTT.

The CDR3 protein is CASSWGGNTIYF. The DNA for the CDR3 is TGTGCCAGCAGCTGGGGAGGAAACACCATATATTTT. This rearrangement joins TRBV11-2 to TRBJ1-3, with D unresolved. Trimming left V 4 bases short and J 4 bases short, with 5 bases between. The CDR3 spans 12 residues. Germline values: CDR1 SGHAT, CDR2 FQNNGV. The full variable domain, completed using reference TRBV11-2 and TRBJ1-3, is EAGVAQSPRYKIIEKRQSVAFWCNPISGHATLYWYQQILGQGPKLLIQFQNNGVVDDSQLPKDRFSAERLKGVDSTLKIQPAKLEDSAVYLCASSWGGNTIYFGEGSWLTVV.

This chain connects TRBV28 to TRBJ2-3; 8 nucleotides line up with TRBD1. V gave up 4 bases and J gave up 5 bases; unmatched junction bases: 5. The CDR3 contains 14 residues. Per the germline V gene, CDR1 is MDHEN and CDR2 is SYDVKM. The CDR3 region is CASSSDRAQDTQYF. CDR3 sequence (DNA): TGTGCCAGCAGTTCGGACAGGGCGCAAGATACGCAGTATTTT.

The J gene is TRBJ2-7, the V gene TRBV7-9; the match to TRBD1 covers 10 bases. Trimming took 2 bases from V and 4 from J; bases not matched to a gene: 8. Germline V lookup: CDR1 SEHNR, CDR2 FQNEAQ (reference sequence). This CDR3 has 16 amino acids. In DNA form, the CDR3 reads TGTGCCAGCAGCTTAACCGGGACAGGGGATGGGTACGAGCAGTACTTC. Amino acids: CASSLTGTGDGYEQYF.

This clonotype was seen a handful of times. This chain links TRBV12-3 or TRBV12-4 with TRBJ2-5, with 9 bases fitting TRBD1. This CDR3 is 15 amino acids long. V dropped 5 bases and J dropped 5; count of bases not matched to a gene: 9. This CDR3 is CASSPLTGGGETQYF. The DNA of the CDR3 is TGTGCCAGCAGTCCTCTTACAGGGGGCGGGGAGACCCAGTACTTC.

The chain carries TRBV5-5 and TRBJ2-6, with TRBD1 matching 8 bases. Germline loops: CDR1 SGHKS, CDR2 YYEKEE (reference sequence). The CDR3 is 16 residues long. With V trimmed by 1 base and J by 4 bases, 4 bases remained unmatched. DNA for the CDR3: TGTGCCAGCAGCTTGCGACAGGGGACCGGGGCCAACGTCCTGACTTTC. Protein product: CASSLRQGTGANVLTF.

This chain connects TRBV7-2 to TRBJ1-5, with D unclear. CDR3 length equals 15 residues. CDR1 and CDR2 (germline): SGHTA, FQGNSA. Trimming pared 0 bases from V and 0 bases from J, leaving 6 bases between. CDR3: CASSLAPYSNQPQHF. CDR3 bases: TGTGCCAGCAGCTTAGCACCTTATAGCAATCAGCCCCAGCATTTT.

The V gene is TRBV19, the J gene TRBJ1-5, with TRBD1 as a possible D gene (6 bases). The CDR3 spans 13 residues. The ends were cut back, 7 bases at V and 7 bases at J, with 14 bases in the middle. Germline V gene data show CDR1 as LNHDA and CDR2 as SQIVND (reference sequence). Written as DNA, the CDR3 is TGTGCCAGTACCCCTCACGGGGGCCAGCCCCAGCATTTT. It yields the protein CASTPHGGQPQHF.

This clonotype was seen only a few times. CDR3 in amino acids: CASSGVLGGRQTQYF. For the CDR3, the DNA is TGTGCCAGTAGTGGAGTATTAGGGGGCCGGCAGACCCAGTACTTC. This chain uses TRBV19 with TRBJ2-5; TRBD1 matches at 7 bases. Germline CDR1 LNHDA, CDR2 SQIVND (reference sequence). The junction had 12 bases not matched to a gene; V was cut back by 5 bases and J by 6 bases. The CDR3 is made up of 15 amino acids.

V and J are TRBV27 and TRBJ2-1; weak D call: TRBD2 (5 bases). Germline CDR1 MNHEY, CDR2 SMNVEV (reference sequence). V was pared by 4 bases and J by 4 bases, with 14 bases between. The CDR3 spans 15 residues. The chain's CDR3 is CASSSPRRGYNEQFF. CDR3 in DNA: TGTGCCAGCAGTTCCCCTAGGAGAGGGTACAATGAGCAGTTCTTC.

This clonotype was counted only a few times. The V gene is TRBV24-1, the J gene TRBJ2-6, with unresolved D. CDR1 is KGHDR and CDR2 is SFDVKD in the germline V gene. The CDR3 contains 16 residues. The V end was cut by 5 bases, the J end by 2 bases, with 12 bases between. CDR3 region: CATSGGPHTGANVLTF. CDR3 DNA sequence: TGTGCCACCAGTGGAGGCCCCCATACTGGGGCCAACGTCCTGACTTTC.

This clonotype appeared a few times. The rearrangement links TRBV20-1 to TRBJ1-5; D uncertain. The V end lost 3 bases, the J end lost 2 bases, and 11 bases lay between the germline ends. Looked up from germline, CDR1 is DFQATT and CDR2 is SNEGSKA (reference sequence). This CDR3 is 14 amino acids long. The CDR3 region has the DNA TGCAGTGCTAGGTGGGGAGAGGGCAATCAGCCCCAGCATTTT. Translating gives CSARWGEGNQPQHF.

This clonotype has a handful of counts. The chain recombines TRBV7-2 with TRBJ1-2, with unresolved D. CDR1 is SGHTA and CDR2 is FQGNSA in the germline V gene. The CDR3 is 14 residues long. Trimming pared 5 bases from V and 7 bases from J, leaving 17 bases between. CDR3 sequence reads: CASSPSRVEGGYTF. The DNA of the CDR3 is TGTGCCAGCAGCCCATCCCGAGTGGAGGGTGGCTACACCTTC.

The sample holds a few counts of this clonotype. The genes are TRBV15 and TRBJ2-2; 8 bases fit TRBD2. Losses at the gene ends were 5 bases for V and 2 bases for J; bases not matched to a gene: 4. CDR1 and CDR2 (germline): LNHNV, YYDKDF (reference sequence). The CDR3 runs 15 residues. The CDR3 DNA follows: TGTGCCACCAGCGGAGCGGGGGCCAACACCGGGGAGCTGTTTTTT. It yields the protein CATSGAGANTGELFF.

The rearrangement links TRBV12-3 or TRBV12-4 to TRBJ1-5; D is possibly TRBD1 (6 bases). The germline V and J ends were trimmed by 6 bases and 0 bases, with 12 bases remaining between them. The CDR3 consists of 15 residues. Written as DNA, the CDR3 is TGTGCCAGCAGGAAACAGGGACCTAGCAATCAGCCCCAGCATTTT. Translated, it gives CASRKQGPSNQPQHF.

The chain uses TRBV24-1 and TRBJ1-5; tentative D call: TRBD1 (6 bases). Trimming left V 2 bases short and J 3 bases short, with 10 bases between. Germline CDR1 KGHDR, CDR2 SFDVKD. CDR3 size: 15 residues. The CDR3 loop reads CATSDSSGVNQPQHF. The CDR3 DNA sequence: TGTGCCACCAGTGATTCCTCAGGGGTCAATCAGCCCCAGCATTTT.

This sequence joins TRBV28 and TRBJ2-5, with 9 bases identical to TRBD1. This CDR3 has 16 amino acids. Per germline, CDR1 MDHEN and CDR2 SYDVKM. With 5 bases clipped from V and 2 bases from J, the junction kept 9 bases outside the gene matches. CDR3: CASSSFGDREQETQYF. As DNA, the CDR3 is TGTGCCAGCAGTAGCTTCGGGGACAGGGAACAAGAGACCCAGTACTTC.

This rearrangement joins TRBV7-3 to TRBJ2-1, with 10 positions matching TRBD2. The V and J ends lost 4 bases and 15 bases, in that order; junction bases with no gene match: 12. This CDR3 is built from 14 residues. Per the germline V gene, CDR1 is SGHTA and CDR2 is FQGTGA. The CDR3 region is CASSSTPSSGSLFF. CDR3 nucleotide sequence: TGTGCCAGCAGCTCGACGCCGTCTAGCGGGAGTCTGTTCTTC.

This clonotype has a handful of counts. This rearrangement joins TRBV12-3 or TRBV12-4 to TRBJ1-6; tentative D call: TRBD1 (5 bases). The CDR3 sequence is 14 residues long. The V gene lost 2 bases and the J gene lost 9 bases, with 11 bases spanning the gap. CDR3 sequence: CASSLSPGSSPLHF. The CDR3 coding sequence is TGTGCCAGCAGTTTATCCCCAGGGTCTTCACCCCTCCACTTT.